Below, 19 T cell receptor beta chains from the same sample are listed, as sequenced in a study of blood T cell repertoires in COVID-19 (TCRdb year 2020). Preparation of the library involved the immunoSEQ multiplex PCR assay. TCRdb's version of the immuneACCESS table is confined to in-frame rearrangements and falls short of the full clone set. An unresolved V gene accounts for under half of the shortfall where checked; the remainder is of unknown origin. The sample table holds more than 65,000 clones, of which roughly 87% were seen once. The top ten clonotypes cover roughly 5.4% of the sample. Sequenced: peripheral blood. These receptors came from a man between 60 and 75 years old with acute or convalescent COVID-19.

CDR3 protein: CASSFPPGFADTQYF. For the CDR3, the DNA is TGTGCCAGCAGCTTTCCACCAGGTTTCGCAGATACGCAGTATTTT. This sequence joins TRBV7-9 and TRBJ2-3; D unclear. Germline-derived CDR1 and CDR2 are SEHNR and FQNEAQ (reference sequence). Trimming pared 3 bases from V and 4 bases from J, leaving 14 bases between. The CDR3 runs 15 residues.

The V gene is TRBV3-1 (or the pseudogene TRBV3-2), the J gene TRBJ1-2, with D maybe TRBD1 (5 bases). From germline, CDR1 is LGHDT and CDR2 YNNKEL (reference sequence). The V end lost 0 bases, the J end lost 3 bases, and 17 bases lay between the germline ends. This CDR3 is built from 17 residues. CDR3 nucleotides: TGTGCCAGCAGCCAAGATTATCGAATCCCCAGGGACTATGGCTACACCTTC. Translated, it gives CASSQDYRIPRDYGYTF.

J is TRBJ2-2 and V is TRBV6-5; 7 nucleotides agree with TRBD1. CDR1 and CDR2 from the germline V gene are MNHEY and SVGAGI. This CDR3 region has 13 residues. The CDR3 reads CATLGQRAGELFF. The CDR3 coding sequence is TGTGCGACCTTGGGACAGAGGGCCGGGGAGCTGTTTTTT.

This clone was found a few times. The rearrangement links TRBV6-6 to TRBJ1-1, with D perhaps TRBD1 (5 bases). Trimming left V 0 bases short and J 7 bases short, with 9 bases between. The germline V gene has CDR1 MNHNY and CDR2 SVGAGI (reference sequence). This CDR3 has 13 residues. The CDR3 reads CASSYSGGIEAFF. The CDR3 DNA reads TGTGCCAGCAGTTACTCGGGGGGTATTGAAGCTTTCTTT.

This clone was found once. The rearrangement links TRBV3-1 (or the pseudogene TRBV3-2) to TRBJ1-1, with no clear D. CDR3 length equals 14 residues. Trimming pared 4 bases from V and 4 bases from J, leaving 13 bases between. Per germline, CDR1 LGHDT and CDR2 YNNKEL (reference sequence). CDR3 bases: TGTGCCAGCAGCCCCCAATGGGCCGGCACTGAAGCTTTCTTT. Translating gives CASSPQWAGTEAFF.

The V gene is TRBV30, the J gene TRBJ2-7, with 7 bases lining up with TRBD1. The germline gives CDR1 GTSNPN, CDR2 SVGIG (reference sequence). The CDR3 is 15 residues long. V trimming: 3 bases; J trimming: 1 base; junction bases outside the gene matches: 9. CDR3 protein: CAWSIFGTDSYEQYF. CDR3 nucleotide sequence: TGTGCCTGGAGCATATTTGGGACAGATTCCTACGAGCAGTACTTC.

The chain is built from TRBV7-2 and TRBJ2-3; a possible D gene is TRBD2 (5 bases). Trimming removed 4 bases at V and 0 bases at J, with 11 bases between. The CDR3 covers 15 residues. Per germline, CDR1 SGHTA and CDR2 FQGNSA. The CDR3 DNA reads as TGTGCCAGCAGCTCCTATCGGGGAAGCACAGATACGCAGTATTTT. This encodes CASSSYRGSTDTQYF.

This rearrangement joins TRBV19 to TRBJ1-6; 9 bases fit TRBD1. The CDR3 length is 16 residues. Germline V gene lookup returns CDR1 LNHDA and CDR2 SQIVND (reference sequence). The V segment lost 0 bases and the J segment 10 bases; nucleotides outside the gene matches: 7. CDR3 sequence (DNA): TGTGCCAGTAGTATAGAGTCGGGACAGGGAGGGTCACCCCTCCACTTT. Translating it yields CASSIESGQGGSPLHF.

The DNA for the CDR3 is TGTGCCAGCAGTCCAACCGGGACAGGGTCAGATACGCAGTATTTT. It is translated as CASSPTGTGSDTQYF. The rearrangement links TRBV27 to TRBJ2-3, with 9 bases that match TRBD1. The germline V gene encodes CDR1 MNHEY and CDR2 SMNVEV (reference sequence). The ends lost 5 bases at V and 4 bases at J; junction bases unmatched: 7. This CDR3 contains 15 residues.

This chain joins TRBV19 and TRBJ1-2; tentatively, D is TRBD1 (5 bases). The CDR3 sequence is 14 residues long. V was cut by 9 bases and J by 5 bases, with 19 bases left in between. CDR1 is LNHDA, CDR2 SQIVND, per germline (reference sequence). The CDR3 spells CASSSGGGWYGYTF. CDR3 nucleotide sequence: TGTGCCAGCTCGTCCGGGGGGGGTTGGTATGGCTACACCTTC. The complete variable domain, with remaining parts taken from reference TRBV19 and TRBJ1-2, reads DGGITQSPKYLFRKEGQNVTLSCEQNLNHDAMYWYRQDPGQGLRLIYYSQIVNDFQKGDIAEGYSVSREKKESFPLTVTSAQKNPTAFYLCASSSGGGWYGYTFGSGTRLTVV.

This chain uses TRBV4-3 with TRBJ1-2, with D maybe TRBD1 (5 bases). The V and J ends lost 0 bases and 4 bases respectively, with 15 bases between them. Germline V gives CDR1 LGHNA, CDR2 YSLEER. The CDR3 is 16 amino acids. CDR3 amino acids: CASSQDRGLGAYGYTF. The CDR3 DNA reads TGCGCCAGCAGCCAAGATCGGGGACTTGGGGCCTATGGCTACACCTTC.

This clone has just one count. The chain carries TRBV7-8 and TRBJ2-7; TRBD1 matches 7 bases. The CDR3 has 14 amino acids. Germline CDR1 and CDR2: SGHVS and FQNEAQ. V was clipped by 2 bases and J by 4 bases; unmatched bases: 5. This CDR3 is CASSLQGVRYEQYF. The CDR3 DNA reads TGTGCCAGCAGCTTACAGGGGGTCCGATACGAGCAGTACTTC.

The chain carries TRBV23-1 and TRBJ2-7; tentative D call: TRBD1 (6 bases). TRBV23-1 is classed as an ORF, of uncertain function. The CDR3 is 13 residues long. V was shortened by 7 bases and J by 6 bases, with 16 bases between the two germline ends. CDR3 sequence: CASTLDPRGEQYF. The CDR3 nucleotides are TGCGCCAGCACTCTAGACCCCAGGGGCGAGCAGTACTTC.

About this clone itself: Other DNA sequences in this sample translate to the same CDR3. This chain links TRBV2 with TRBJ1-5; maybe TRBD1 (6 bases). CDR3 length equals 15 residues. CDR1 and CDR2 from the germline V gene are SNHLY and FYNNEI. The V and J ends lost 6 bases and 3 bases respectively, with 15 bases between them. The CDR3 reads CASSLTGMDNQPQHF. The CDR3 nucleotides read TGTGCCAGCAGCCTTACAGGGATGGACAATCAGCCCCAGCATTTT.

V is TRBV10-3 and J is TRBJ1-1, with 7 nucleotides matching TRBD1. The CDR3 has 15 amino acids. The germline CDR1 and CDR2 sequences are ENHRY and SYGVKD. Losses at the gene ends were 6 bases for V and 0 bases for J; bases not matched to a gene: 7. Here the CDR3 reads CAIRDRTDMNTEAFF. CDR3 sequence (DNA): TGTGCCATCAGGGACAGGACAGACATGAACACTGAAGCTTTCTTT.

The chain couples TRBV6-2 or TRBV6-3 to TRBJ1-1; a weak D match, TRBD1 (6 bases). Germline CDR1 MNHEY, CDR2 SVGEGT. Trimming shortened V by 4 bases and J by 5 bases, and 8 bases separated the two germline ends. The CDR3 is 12 amino acids. CDR3 in DNA: TGTGCCAGCAGTTCAGGGGCAACTGAAGCTTTCTTT. It codes for CASSSGATEAFF.

The CDR3 here is CASSSGLVGETQYF. CDR3 nucleotide sequence: TGTGCCAGCAGCTCGGGACTAGTTGGGGAGACCCAGTACTTC. The chain joins TRBV6-5 to TRBJ2-5, with TRBD2 matching over 8 bases. Trimming took 6 bases from V and 5 from J; bases not matched to a gene: 8. Germline V gene lookup returns CDR1 MNHEY and CDR2 SVGAGI. The CDR3 is 14 amino acids.

The V gene is TRBV7-8, the J gene TRBJ1-1, with 9 nucleotides matching TRBD1. There are 17 residues in the CDR3. Germline V lookup: CDR1 SGHVS, CDR2 FQNEAQ. V shed 4 bases, J shed 0 bases, and the junction held 9 bases outside the gene matches. The CDR3 region is CASSSVRQGGLNTEAFF. The CDR3 nucleotides read TGTGCCAGCAGCTCAGTCCGACAGGGGGGATTGAACACTGAAGCTTTCTTT.

Only one count was recorded for this clone. This chain connects TRBV4-3 to TRBJ2-1, with 7 bases identical to TRBD2. The J segment lost 4 bases and the V segment lost 0 bases, leaving 3 bases of the junction unmatched. CDR3 length: 15 amino acids. Per germline, CDR1 LGHNA and CDR2 YSLEER. DNA of the CDR3: TGCGCCAGCAGCCAAGACAGCGGGGTGTACAATGAGCAGTTCTTC. It codes for CASSQDSGVYNEQFF.